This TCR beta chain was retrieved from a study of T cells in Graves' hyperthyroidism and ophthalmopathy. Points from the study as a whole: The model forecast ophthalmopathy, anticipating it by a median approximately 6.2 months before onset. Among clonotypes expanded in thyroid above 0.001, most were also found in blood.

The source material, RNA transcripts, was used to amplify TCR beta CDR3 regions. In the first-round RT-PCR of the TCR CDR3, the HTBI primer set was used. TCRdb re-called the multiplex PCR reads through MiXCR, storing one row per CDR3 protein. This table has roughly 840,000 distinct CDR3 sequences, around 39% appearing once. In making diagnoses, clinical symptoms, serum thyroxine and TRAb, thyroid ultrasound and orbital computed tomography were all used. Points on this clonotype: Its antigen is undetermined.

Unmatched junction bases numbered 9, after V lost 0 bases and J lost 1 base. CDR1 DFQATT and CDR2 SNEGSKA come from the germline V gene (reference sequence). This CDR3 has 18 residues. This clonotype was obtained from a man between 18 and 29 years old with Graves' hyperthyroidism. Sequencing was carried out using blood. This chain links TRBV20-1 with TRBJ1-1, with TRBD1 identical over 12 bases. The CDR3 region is CSARDHIGTGGQNTEAFF. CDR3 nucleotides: TGCAGTGCTAGAGACCATATAGGGACAGGGGGCCAGAACACTGAAGCTTTCTTT.